One T cell receptor beta chain is described in this entry. Its specificity is not known. This sample is part of a study of post-analysis software for immune sequencing data. Study-wide background: The disease courses covered relapsing-remitting, secondary progressive and progressive-relapsing multiple sclerosis.

Study findings and constraints: Analysis by F measure revealed that same-batch samples clustered strongly together. Five TRBV segments (TRBV5-6, TRBV5-1 and TRBV20-1 among them) occurred more frequently in patients than in controls. Compared against controls, patients with multiple sclerosis displayed significantly lower normalized Chao1 diversity.

The V gene's germline CDR1 is MDHEN and CDR2 SYDVKM. CDR3 length equals 16 residues. Trimming removed 6 bases from V and 5 bases from J, with 19 bases in between. Carried by the TCR beta cDNA libraries were unique molecular identifiers. T cells numbering roughly 1 to 10 million yielded some 520,000 cDNA molecules. Each CDR3 protein gets one entry after TCRdb re-called the PCR reads with MiXCR. In the table there are about 560,000 distinct CDR3 sequences, about 40% of which are singletons. The sequenced sample was blood. The TCR sequence derives from a girl aged 5 to 17 with multiple sclerosis. The chain joins TRBV28 to TRBJ2-2, with D uncertain. CDR3 DNA: TGTGCCAGCAGCCGAGACACCCTTGGATGGACCGGGGAGCTGTTTTTT. It codes for CASSRDTLGWTGELFF.